A single sample gave rise to the 9 T cell receptor beta chains below, sequenced in a study of cytomegalovirus exposure and HLA in healthy donors. PCR was performed using 60 Vbeta and 13 Jbeta primers. Generated by immunoSEQ multiplex PCR, the TCRdb table keeps only in-frame clones and is missing some. The repertoire holds some 150,000 clones, with roughly four fifths as singletons. Sequenced input: PBMCs. Receptor source: a woman aged 45 to 65 in good health and CMV-seronegative.

The CDR3 is CAWNVGGLYEQYF. For the CDR3, the DNA is TGTGCCTGGAACGTCGGGGGACTCTACGAGCAGTACTTC. The chain employs TRBV30 and TRBJ2-5, with D possibly being TRBD2 (6 bases). The end of the DNA is better explained by TRBJ2-7, so the J call may be wrong. CDR1 and CDR2 (germline): GTSNPN, SVGIG (reference sequence). This CDR3 region has 13 residues.

This clone was counted only a few times. The chain uses TRBV30 and TRBJ2-7, with 13 bases aligning to TRBD2. The CDR3 runs 15 residues. Trimming took 3 bases from V and 3 from J; bases not matched to a gene: 5. In germline, CDR1 is GTSNPN, CDR2 SVGIG (reference sequence). The CDR3: CAWRAGLAGVYEQYF. The CDR3 DNA follows: TGTGCCTGGAGGGCAGGACTAGCGGGGGTCTACGAGCAGTACTTC.

This chain joins TRBV7-2 and TRBJ1-1; a possible D gene is TRBD1 (6 bases). Trimming removed 6 bases at V and 1 base at J, with 15 bases between. The CDR3 is 15 residues long. Germline values: CDR1 SGHTA, CDR2 FQGNSA. This CDR3 is CASRLDRGGNTEAFF. CDR3 nucleotides: TGTGCCAGCAGACTAGATAGGGGGGGGAACACTGAAGCTTTCTTT.

This clone was seen more than once but under ten times. The V gene is TRBV27, the J gene TRBJ2-1; maybe TRBD2 (7 bases). V lost 8 bases and J lost 5, with 13 bases in between. CDR1 and CDR2 (germline): MNHEY, SMNVEV (reference sequence). This CDR3 region has 13 residues. DNA for the CDR3: TGTGCCAGCGGGGGGGCCTTAGACAATGAGCAGTTCTTC. This translates into CASGGALDNEQFF.

The rearrangement uses TRBV12-5 and TRBJ2-2; 7 bases are a match to TRBD2. V lost 2 bases, J lost 7 bases, and 1 base stayed unmatched. This CDR3 region has 13 residues. Germline CDR1 LGHNT, CDR2 FRNRAP. The CDR3 DNA reads TGTGCTAGTGGTTTGTTAGCGGGCGGGGAGCTGTTTTTT. Protein: CASGLLAGGELFF.

This clone was recorded a few times. V gene TRBV10-3 combines with J gene TRBJ2-5, with 7 positions matching TRBD1. The end of the DNA fits TRBJ2-7 better, so the J call may be wrong. This CDR3 region has 16 residues. CDR1 and CDR2 (germline): ENHRY, SYGVKD. DNA for the CDR3: TGTGCCATCAGTGAGCCGGACAGGTTGAGGGCCTACGAGCAGTACTTC. Amino acids: CAISEPDRLRAYEQYF.

V gene TRBV30 combines with J gene TRBJ2-6, with D possibly being TRBD2 (6 bases). CDR3 length: 15 residues. In germline, CDR1 is GTSNPN, CDR2 SVGIG (reference sequence). The V gene lost 3 bases and the J gene lost 0 bases, with 9 bases spanning the gap. CDR3 region: CAWSLGGSGANVLTF. The CDR3 DNA sequence: TGTGCCTGGAGCCTCGGGGGCTCTGGGGCCAACGTCCTGACTTTC. The variable domain in full, completed from reference TRBV30 and TRBJ2-6, reads SQTIHQWPATLVQPVGSPLSLECTVEGTSNPNLYWYRQAAGRGLQLLFYSVGIGQISSEVPQNLSASRPQDRQFILSSKKLLLSDSGFYLCAWSLGGSGANVLTFGAGSRLTVL.

This clone has more than one count but fewer than ten. The chain combines TRBV5-6 with TRBJ1-5, with D possibly being TRBD1 (5 bases). Germline CDR1 is SGHDT and CDR2 is YYEEEE. There are 14 residues in the CDR3. V was shortened by 4 bases and J by 1 base, with 9 bases between the two germline ends. The CDR3 loop reads CASSGGLSNQPQHF. The CDR3 nucleotides are TGTGCCAGCAGCGGGGGACTCAGCAATCAGCCCCAGCATTTT.

The chain uses TRBV29-1 and TRBJ2-6, with unresolved D. CDR3 length equals 16 residues. V lost 3 bases and J lost 0, with 12 bases in between. Germline V gene lookup returns CDR1 SQVTM and CDR2 ANQGSEA. The CDR3 region is CSVEATESSGANVLTF. Written as DNA, the CDR3 is TGCAGCGTTGAGGCTACAGAGAGCTCTGGGGCCAACGTCCTGACTTTC.